This T cell receptor (beta chain) was identified during a study of cytomegalovirus exposure and HLA in healthy donors. Overall study findings and caveats: TCR beta chains associated with HLA were, in a later analysis, more clonally expanded than equally common others. When analyzed later, a missense DCLRE1C variant was found to be linked to TCR beta V- and J-gene trimming. Reports state that TCR beta sequences accurately predicted most subjects' HLA-A and HLA-B alleles.

Donors were ostensibly healthy at sampling, although undocumented immune exposures were probable. As concerns this clone: Its antigen remains unidentified.

A multiplex PCR was run with 60 Vbeta primers and 13 Jbeta primers. TCRdb keeps only in-frame clones here, not all; method: immunoSEQ multiplex PCR. The data show 120,000 or so clones, around 70% seen once. The CDR3 length is 14 residues. Trimming cost V 6 bases and J 6 bases, with 16 bases left between them. CDR1 and CDR2 (germline): LGHNA, YNFKEQ. This clonotype was obtained from a woman between 45 and 60 years old in good health and CMV-seropositive. This sequence joins TRBV4-2 and TRBJ2-3, with D unresolved. The sequencing input was PBMCs. CDR3 protein: CASRLVGSGDTQYF. The CDR3, as DNA: TGTGCCAGCAGACTGGTGGGCTCCGGCGATACGCAGTATTTT.